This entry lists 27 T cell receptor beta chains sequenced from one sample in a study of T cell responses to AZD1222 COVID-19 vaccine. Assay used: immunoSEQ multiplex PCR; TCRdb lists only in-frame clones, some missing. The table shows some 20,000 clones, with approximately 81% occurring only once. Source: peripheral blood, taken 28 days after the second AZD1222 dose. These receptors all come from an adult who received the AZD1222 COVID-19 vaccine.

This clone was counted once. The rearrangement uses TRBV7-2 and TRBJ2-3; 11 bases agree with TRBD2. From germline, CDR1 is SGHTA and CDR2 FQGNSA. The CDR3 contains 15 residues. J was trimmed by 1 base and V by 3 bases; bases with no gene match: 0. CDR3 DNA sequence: TGTGCCAGCAGCTTGGGACTAGCGGGCACAGATACGCAGTATTTT. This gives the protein CASSLGLAGTDTQYF.

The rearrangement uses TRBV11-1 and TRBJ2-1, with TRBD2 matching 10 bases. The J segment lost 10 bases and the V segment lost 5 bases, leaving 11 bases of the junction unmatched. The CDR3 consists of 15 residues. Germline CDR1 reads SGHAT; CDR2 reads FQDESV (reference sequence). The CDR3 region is CASSQLAGEGGEQFF. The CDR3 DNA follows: TGTGCCAGCAGCCAGCTAGCGGGAGAGGGGGGGGAGCAGTTCTTC.

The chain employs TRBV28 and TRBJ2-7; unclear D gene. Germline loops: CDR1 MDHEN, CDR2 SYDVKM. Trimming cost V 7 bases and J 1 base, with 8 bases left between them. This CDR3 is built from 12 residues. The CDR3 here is CASKTWSYEQYF. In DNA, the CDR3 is TGTGCCAGCAAAACGTGGTCCTACGAGCAGTACTTC. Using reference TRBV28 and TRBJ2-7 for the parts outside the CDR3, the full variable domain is DVKVTQSSRYLVKRTGEKVFLECVQDMDHENMFWYRQDPGLGLRLIYFSYDVKMKEKGDIPEGYSVSREKKERFSLILESASTNQTSMYLCASKTWSYEQYFGPGTRLTVT.

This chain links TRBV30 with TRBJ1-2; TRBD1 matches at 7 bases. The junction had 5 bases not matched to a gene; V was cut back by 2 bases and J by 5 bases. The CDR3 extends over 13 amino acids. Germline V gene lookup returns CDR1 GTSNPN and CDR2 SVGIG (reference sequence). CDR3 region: CAWSRDRPYGYTF. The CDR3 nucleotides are TGTGCCTGGAGTCGGGACAGACCTTATGGCTACACCTTC.

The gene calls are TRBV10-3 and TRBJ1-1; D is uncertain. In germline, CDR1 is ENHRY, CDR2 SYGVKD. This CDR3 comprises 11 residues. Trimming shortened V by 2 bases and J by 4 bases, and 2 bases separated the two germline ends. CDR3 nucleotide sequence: TGTGCCATCAGTGAGGGCACTGAAGCTTTCTTT. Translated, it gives CAISEGTEAFF.

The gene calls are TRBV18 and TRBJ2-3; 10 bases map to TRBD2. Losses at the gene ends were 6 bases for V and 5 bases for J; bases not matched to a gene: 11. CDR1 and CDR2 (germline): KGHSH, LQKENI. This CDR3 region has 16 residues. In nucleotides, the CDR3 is TGTGCCAGCTCCCCAACTCTAGCGGGAGTCTTAGATACGCAGTATTTT. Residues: CASSPTLAGVLDTQYF.

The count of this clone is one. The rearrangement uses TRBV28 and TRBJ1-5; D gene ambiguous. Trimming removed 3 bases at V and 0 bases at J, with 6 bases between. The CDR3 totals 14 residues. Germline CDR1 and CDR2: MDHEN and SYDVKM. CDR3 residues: CASSLRYSNQPQHF. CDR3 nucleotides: TGTGCCAGCAGTTTGAGATATAGCAATCAGCCCCAGCATTTT.

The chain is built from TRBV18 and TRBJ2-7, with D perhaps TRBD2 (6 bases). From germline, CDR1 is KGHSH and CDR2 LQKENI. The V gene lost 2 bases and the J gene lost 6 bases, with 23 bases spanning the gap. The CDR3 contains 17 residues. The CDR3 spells CASSPGDTGTSLPEQYF. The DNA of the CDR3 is TGTGCCAGCTCACCAGGGGATACCGGGACTTCCCTCCCCGAGCAGTACTTC.

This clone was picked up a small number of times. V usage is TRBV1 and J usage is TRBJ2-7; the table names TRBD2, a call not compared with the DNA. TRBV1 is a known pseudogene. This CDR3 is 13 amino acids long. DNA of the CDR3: TGCACCAGCAGCCAACTAGCGGGCTACGAGCAGTACTTC. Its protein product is CTSSQLAGYEQYF.

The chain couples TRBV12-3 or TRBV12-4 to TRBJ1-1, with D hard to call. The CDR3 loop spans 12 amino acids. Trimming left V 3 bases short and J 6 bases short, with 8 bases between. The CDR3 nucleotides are TGTGCCAGCAGTTTGTTCGGGGCTGAAGCTTTCTTT. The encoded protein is CASSLFGAEAFF.

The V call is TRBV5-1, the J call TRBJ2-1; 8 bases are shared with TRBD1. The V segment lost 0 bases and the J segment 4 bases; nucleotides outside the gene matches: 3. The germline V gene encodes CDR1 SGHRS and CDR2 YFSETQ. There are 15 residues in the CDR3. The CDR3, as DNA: TGCGCCAGCAGCTTGGGAGGACAGGGATACAATGAGCAGTTCTTC. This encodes CASSLGGQGYNEQFF.

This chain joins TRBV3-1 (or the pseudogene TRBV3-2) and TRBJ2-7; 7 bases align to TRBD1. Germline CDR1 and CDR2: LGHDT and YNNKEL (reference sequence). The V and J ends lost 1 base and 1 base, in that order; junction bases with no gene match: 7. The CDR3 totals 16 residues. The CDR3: CASSQVTKGASYEQYF. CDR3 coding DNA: TGTGCCAGCAGCCAAGTCACAAAGGGGGCTTCCTACGAGCAGTACTTC.

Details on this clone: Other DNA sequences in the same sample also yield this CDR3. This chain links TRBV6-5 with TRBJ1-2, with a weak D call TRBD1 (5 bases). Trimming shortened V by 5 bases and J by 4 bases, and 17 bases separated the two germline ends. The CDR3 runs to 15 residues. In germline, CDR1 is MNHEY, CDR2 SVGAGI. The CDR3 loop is CASSPGRSFGYGYTF. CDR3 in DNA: TGTGCCAGCAGTCCGGGACGGAGCTTTGGCTATGGCTACACCTTC.

CDR3 DNA sequence: TGTGCCACCGCGAGAGAGGCGTCCTACGAGCAGTACTTC. As protein: CATAREASYEQYF. This rearrangement joins TRBV6-5 to TRBJ2-7; D is unresolved. The germline V and J ends were trimmed by 10 bases and 1 base, with 14 bases remaining between them. The CDR3 length is 13 residues. Germline loops: CDR1 MNHEY, CDR2 SVGAGI.

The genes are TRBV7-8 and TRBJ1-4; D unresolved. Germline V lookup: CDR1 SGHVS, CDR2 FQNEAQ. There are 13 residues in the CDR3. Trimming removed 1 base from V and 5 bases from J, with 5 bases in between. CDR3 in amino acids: CASSLGRNEKLFF. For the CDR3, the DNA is TGTGCCAGCAGCTTAGGTCGGAATGAAAAACTGTTTTTT.

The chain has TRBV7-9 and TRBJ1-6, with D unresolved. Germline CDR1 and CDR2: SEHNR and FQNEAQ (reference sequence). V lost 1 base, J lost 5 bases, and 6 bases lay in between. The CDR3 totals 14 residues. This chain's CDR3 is CASSLELNNSPLHF. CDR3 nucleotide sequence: TGTGCCAGCAGCTTAGAGTTAAATAATTCACCCCTCCACTTT.

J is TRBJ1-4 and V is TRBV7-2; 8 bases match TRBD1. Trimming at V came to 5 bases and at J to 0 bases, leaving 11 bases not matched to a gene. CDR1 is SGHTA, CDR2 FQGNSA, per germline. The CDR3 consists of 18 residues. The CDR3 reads CASSLTRTGIATNEKLFF. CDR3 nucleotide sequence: TGTGCCAGCAGCCTCACCCGGACAGGGATTGCAACTAATGAAAAACTGTTTTTT.

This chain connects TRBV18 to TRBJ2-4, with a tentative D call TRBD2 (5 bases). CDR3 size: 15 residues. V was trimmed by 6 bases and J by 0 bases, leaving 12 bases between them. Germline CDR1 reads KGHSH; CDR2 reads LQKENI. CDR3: CASSLAGLAKNIQYF. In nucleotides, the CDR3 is TGTGCCAGCTCCCTTGCCGGACTAGCCAAAAACATTCAGTACTTC. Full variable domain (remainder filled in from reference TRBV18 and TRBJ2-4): NAGVMQNPRHLVRRRGQEARLRCSPMKGHSHVYWYRQLPEEGLKFMVYLQKENIIDESGMPKERFSAEFPKEGPSILRIQQVVRGDSAAYFCASSLAGLAKNIQYFGAGTRLSVL.

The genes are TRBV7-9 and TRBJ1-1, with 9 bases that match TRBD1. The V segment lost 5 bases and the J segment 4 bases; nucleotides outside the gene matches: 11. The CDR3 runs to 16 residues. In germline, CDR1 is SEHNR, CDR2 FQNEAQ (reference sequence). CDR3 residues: CASSIEQGAWGTEAFF. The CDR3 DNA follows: TGTGCCAGCAGCATAGAACAGGGGGCGTGGGGCACTGAAGCTTTCTTT.

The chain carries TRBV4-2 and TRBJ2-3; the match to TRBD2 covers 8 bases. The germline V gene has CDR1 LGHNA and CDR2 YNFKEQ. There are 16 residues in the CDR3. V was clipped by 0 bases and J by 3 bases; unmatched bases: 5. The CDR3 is CASSQEDGRVTDTQYF. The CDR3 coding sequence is TGTGCCAGCAGCCAAGAGGACGGGAGGGTTACAGATACGCAGTATTTT.

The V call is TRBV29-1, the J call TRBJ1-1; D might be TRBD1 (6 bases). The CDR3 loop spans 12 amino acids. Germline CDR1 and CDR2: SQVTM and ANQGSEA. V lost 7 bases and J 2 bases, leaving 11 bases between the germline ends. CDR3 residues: CSAQGVNTEAFF. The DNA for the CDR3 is TGCAGCGCACAGGGTGTAAACACTGAAGCTTTCTTT.

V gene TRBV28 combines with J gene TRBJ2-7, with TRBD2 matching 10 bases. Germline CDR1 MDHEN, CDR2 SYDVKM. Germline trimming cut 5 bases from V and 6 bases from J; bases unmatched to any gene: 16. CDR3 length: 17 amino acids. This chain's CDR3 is CASSRTSGQRAAFEQYF. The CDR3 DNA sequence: TGTGCCAGCAGTCGGACTAGCGGCCAAAGGGCAGCCTTCGAGCAGTACTTC.

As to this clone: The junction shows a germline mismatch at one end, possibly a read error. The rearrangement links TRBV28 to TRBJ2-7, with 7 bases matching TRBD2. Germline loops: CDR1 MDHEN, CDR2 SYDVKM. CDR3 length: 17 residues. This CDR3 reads CASSLSLRDYASYEQYF. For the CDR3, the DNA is TGTGCCAGCAGCTTATCCCTTCGGGACTATGCTTCCTACGAGCAGTACTTC.

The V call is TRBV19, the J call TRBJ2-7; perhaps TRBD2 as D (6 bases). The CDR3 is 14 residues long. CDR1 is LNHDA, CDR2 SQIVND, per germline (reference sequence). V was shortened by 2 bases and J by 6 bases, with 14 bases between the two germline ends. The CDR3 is CASSIPGDPREQYF. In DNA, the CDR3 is TGTGCCAGTAGTATACCGGGAGACCCCCGCGAGCAGTACTTC.

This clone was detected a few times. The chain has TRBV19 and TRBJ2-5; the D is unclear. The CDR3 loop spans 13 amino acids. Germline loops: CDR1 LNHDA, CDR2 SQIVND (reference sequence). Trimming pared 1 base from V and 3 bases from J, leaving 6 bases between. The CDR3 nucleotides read TGTGCCAGTAGTATAGTCAGTGAAGAGACCCAGTACTTC. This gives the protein CASSIVSEETQYF.

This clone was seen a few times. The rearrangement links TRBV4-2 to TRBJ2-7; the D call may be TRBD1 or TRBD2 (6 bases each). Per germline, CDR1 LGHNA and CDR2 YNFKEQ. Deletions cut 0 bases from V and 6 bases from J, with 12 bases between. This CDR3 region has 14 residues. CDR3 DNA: TGTGCCAGCAGCCAAGATCTAGGGGGGAGCGAGCAGTACTTC. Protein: CASSQDLGGSEQYF.

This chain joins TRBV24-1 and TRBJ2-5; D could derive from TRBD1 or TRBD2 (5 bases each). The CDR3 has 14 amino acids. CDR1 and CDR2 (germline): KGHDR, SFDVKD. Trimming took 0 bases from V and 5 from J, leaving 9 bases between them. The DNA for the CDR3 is TGTGCCACCAGTGATTTGGGGGACGGGGAGACCCAGTACTTC. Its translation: CATSDLGDGETQYF.